This TCR beta chain came from a study of CD8+CD57+ T cells in acquired aplastic anemia. Study background: Yields of DNA that came from sorted CD4+ and CD8+ cells averaged about 3 ug. CD4+ reads averaged roughly 9.9 million in healthy donors. Study results and caveats: It was found that some 31 CD8+ CDR3 sequences were shared between patients and controls.

The template for TCR beta VDJ and CDR3 sequence profiling was genomic DNA. TCRdb processed the reads anew with MiXCR; each CDR3 protein has one entry. The sample has approximately 65,000 distinct CDR3 sequences; 50% to 70% are singletons. The CDR3 consists of 15 residues. In germline, CDR1 is LNHDA, CDR2 SQIVND (reference sequence). This clonotype was seen ten or more times. Its antigen is currently unknown. An end of the junction does not agree with germline; a read error may underlie this. J is TRBJ2-3 and V is TRBV19; 9 nucleotides match TRBD2. The clonotype originates from a human donor in good health, serving as a control. Sequenced input: sorted CD4+, CD8+, or CD8+CD57+ T cells (not recorded which) from PBMCs. CDR3 region: CAGSTGLASTDTQYF. CDR3 nucleotide sequence: TGTGCCGGTAGTACTGGACTAGCGAGCACAGATACGCAGTATTTT.